The count of the clone carrying this T cell receptor (beta chain) is one. Its antigen is currently unknown. The source of the sample is a study of shared clonotypes between healthy human individuals. Study-wide context: The composition of the donors was two women and a few men aged 18 to 49.

Germline CDR1 SGHVS, CDR2 FQNEAQ. This CDR3 has 15 amino acids. Trimming took off 0 bases at V and 3 bases at J, with 11 bases between the two ends. The study's findings and limits: Generally, naive subsets (rather than memory subsets) showed larger estimated richness. Large sequencing depth failed to make sorted-subset sequencing complete, rarefaction showed. The generation probabilities recorded for non-shared clonotypes fell below those of clonotypes shared by all four donors.

Naive-designated CD8 cells lacked CD45RO, were positively enriched for CCR7, and omitted terminally differentiated effector memory CD45RA+ cells. The repertoire was sequenced with immunoSEQ multiplex PCR; TCRdb's copy has only in-frame clones and lacks some. The data show roughly 1,800,000 clones, about 95% seen once. Sequencing was done on a sample of naive CD8+ T cells sorted from blood. The receptor's source is a man between 18 and 35 years old in good health. The chain has TRBV7-8 and TRBJ1-2; the D gene is possibly TRBD1 (6 bases). CDR3 nucleotide sequence: TGTGCCAGCAGCTTAGCGGGGGGCTCGGACTATGGCTACACCTTC. Encoded protein: CASSLAGGSDYGYTF.